One sample yielded the 32 T cell receptor beta chains listed below, sequenced in a study of shared clonotypes between healthy human individuals. Profiled with immunoSEQ multiplex PCR; TCRdb holds only in-frame clones, not every one. The table records 1.6 million or so clones, approximately 96% of them present only once. Sequencing was performed on naive CD4+ T cells sorted from blood. The subset is: CD45RA+ positively selected. The source is a man in his thirties or forties in good health.

The V call is TRBV18, the J call TRBJ2-4; D remains unclear. CDR3 length: 17 amino acids. V lost 6 bases and J lost 0, with 18 bases in between. The germline gives CDR1 KGHSH, CDR2 LQKENI. The chain's CDR3 is CASSHLSRGSAKNIQYF. DNA for the CDR3: TGTGCCAGCTCGCACCTGTCGAGAGGATCAGCCAAAAACATTCAGTACTTC.

The chain uses TRBV15 and TRBJ2-3; 15 bases are shared with TRBD2. Trimming at V came to 3 bases and at J to 4 bases, leaving 5 bases not matched to a gene. CDR3 length: 17 amino acids. The germline V gene has CDR1 LNHNV and CDR2 YYDKDF (reference sequence). CDR3: CATSRGLAGGLADTQYF. The CDR3 nucleotides read TGTGCCACCAGCAGGGGACTAGCGGGAGGTTTGGCAGATACGCAGTATTTT.

This chain links TRBV6-5 with TRBJ1-2; 9 nucleotides agree with TRBD1. CDR1 and CDR2 (germline): MNHEY, SVGAGI. With 6 bases clipped from V and 8 bases from J, the junction kept 10 bases outside the gene matches. The CDR3 sequence is 14 residues long. This chain's CDR3 is CASRKQGASGGYTF. CDR3 DNA: TGTGCCAGCAGAAAACAGGGGGCCTCGGGAGGCTACACCTTC.

The gene calls are TRBV2 and TRBJ1-3, with no clear D. The length of the CDR3 is 13 residues. V lost 3 bases and J 3 bases, leaving 6 bases between the germline ends. Germline V gene lookup returns CDR1 SNHLY and CDR2 FYNNEI. CDR3 amino acids: CASSDGVGNTIYF. The CDR3 coding sequence is TGTGCCAGCAGTGATGGCGTTGGAAACACCATATATTTT.

The V and J genes are TRBV15 and TRBJ2-7; TRBD1 is a possible D gene (6 bases). Trimming took 3 bases from V and 1 from J, leaving 16 bases between them. The CDR3 runs to 16 residues. Germline loops: CDR1 LNHNV, CDR2 YYDKDF (reference sequence). Here the CDR3 DNA reads TGTGCCACCAGCAGGGGGGCCGGGGCGGCGTCCTACGAGCAGTACTTC. Amino acid sequence: CATSRGAGAASYEQYF.

The chain links TRBV7-7 to TRBJ2-3; possible D gene TRBD2, 6 bases. CDR1 and CDR2 from the germline V gene are SSHAT and FNYEAQ (reference sequence). The CDR3 extends over 15 amino acids. V lost 9 bases to trimming and J lost 0 bases, with 16 bases between them. CDR3 in DNA: TGTGCCAGTTCCAGTAGCGGAACTAGCACAGATACGCAGTATTTT. Translated, it gives CASSSSGTSTDTQYF.

This clone was recorded once. The chain combines TRBV5-1 with TRBJ2-2, with 9 bases matching TRBD2. The CDR3 loop spans 16 amino acids. The V and J ends lost 6 bases and 5 bases, in that order; junction bases with no gene match: 11. Germline CDR1 is SGHRS and CDR2 is YFSETQ. CDR3 sequence reads: CASISFPAGGTGELFF. CDR3 nucleotides: TGCGCCAGCATTTCCTTTCCCGCGGGAGGGACCGGGGAGCTGTTTTTT.

In DNA form, the CDR3 reads TGCGCCAGCAGTGCCGGGGCCCCCTACAATGAGCAGTTCTTC. This sequence encodes CASSAGAPYNEQFF. V usage is TRBV10-1 and J usage is TRBJ2-1, with D perhaps being TRBD1 or TRBD2 (5 bases each). This CDR3 contains 14 residues. V lost 4 bases and J lost 2, with 9 bases in between. Germline V gene data show CDR1 as WNHNN and CDR2 as SYGVQD (reference sequence).

This rearrangement joins TRBV11-3 to TRBJ2-1; D gene uncertain. Trimming left V 3 bases short and J 6 bases short, with 6 bases between. This CDR3 has 12 amino acids. Germline V CDR1 and CDR2: SGHNT, YENEEA. CDR3 amino acids: CASSFARNEQFF. The CDR3 nucleotides read TGTGCCAGCAGCTTTGCACGCAATGAGCAGTTCTTC.

The chain has TRBV5-8 and TRBJ2-2; 9 bases map to TRBD2. CDR1 and CDR2 from the germline V gene are SGHTS and YDEGEE. V gave up 4 bases and J gave up 1 base; unmatched junction bases: 14. This CDR3 region has 19 residues. CDR3 in DNA: TGTGCCAGCAGCCCGGAGGTGCTAGCGGGGAAACGGAACACCGGGGAGCTGTTTTTT. Translating gives CASSPEVLAGKRNTGELFF.

This chain joins TRBV28 and TRBJ2-1; D remains unclear. Germline V gives CDR1 MDHEN, CDR2 SYDVKM. This CDR3 spans 11 amino acids. V lost 6 bases and J lost 7, with 7 bases in between. For the CDR3, the DNA is TGTGCCAGCAGGGTGGGTAATGAGCAGTTCTTC. Its protein product is CASRVGNEQFF.

J is TRBJ2-2 and V is TRBV28; a possible D gene is TRBD2 (6 bases). CDR3 length: 18 residues. CDR1 MDHEN and CDR2 SYDVKM come from the germline V gene. Trimming pared 5 bases from V and 1 base from J, leaving 20 bases between. The chain's CDR3 is CASSPRPPGVMNTGELFF. DNA for the CDR3: TGTGCCAGCAGTCCCCGACCGCCGGGGGTTATGAACACCGGGGAGCTGTTTTTT.

This rearrangement joins TRBV7-7 to TRBJ2-5; D gene ambiguous. Between the trimmed V and J ends, which lost 5 bases and 2 bases, there was a span of 15 bases. The CDR3 covers 15 residues. In germline, CDR1 is SSHAT, CDR2 FNYEAQ (reference sequence). CDR3 region: CASSPQIASQETQYF. In DNA, the CDR3 is TGTGCCAGCAGCCCCCAGATCGCTAGTCAAGAGACCCAGTACTTC.

The chain employs TRBV7-2 and TRBJ2-1; no clear D. V lost 10 bases, J lost 1 base, and 8 bases lay in between. CDR3 length: 12 amino acids. Germline V gene sequence: CDR1 SGHTA, CDR2 FQGNSA. The CDR3 loop is CATELSYNEQFF. DNA for the CDR3: TGTGCCACCGAGCTATCCTACAATGAGCAGTTCTTC.

The genes are TRBV14 and TRBJ2-1, with TRBD2 as a possible D gene (6 bases). Per germline, CDR1 SGHDN and CDR2 FVKESK. V was cut by 3 bases and J by 7 bases, with 19 bases left in between. The CDR3 loop spans 16 amino acids. CDR3 sequence (DNA): TGTGCCAGCAGCCACCCACTCGGGCAGGGACTTAATGAGCAGTTCTTC. Its protein is CASSHPLGQGLNEQFF.

The chain employs TRBV19 and TRBJ2-7, with 16 nucleotides matching TRBD2. CDR3 length: 20 amino acids. The V and J ends lost 0 bases and 5 bases, in that order; junction bases with no gene match: 13. Germline CDR1 is LNHDA and CDR2 is SQIVND (reference sequence). CDR3 nucleotide sequence: TGTGCCAGTAGTATAGATTGGAGCGGGACTAGCGGGAGGGCCGGCGACGAGCAGTACTTC. Its protein is CASSIDWSGTSGRAGDEQYF.

V usage is TRBV7-9 and J usage is TRBJ2-7; D not resolved. The length of the CDR3 is 15 residues. Trimming stripped 0 bases from V and 0 bases from J, with 9 bases between. From germline, CDR1 is SEHNR and CDR2 FQNEAQ (reference sequence). The CDR3 DNA sequence: TGTGCCAGCAGCTTAGCGGGCCGAAGCTCCTACGAGCAGTACTTC. Residues: CASSLAGRSSYEQYF.

The rearrangement joins TRBV11-3 to TRBJ2-7; TRBD1 aligns across 7 bases. Germline values: CDR1 SGHNT, CDR2 YENEEA. The CDR3 contains 13 residues. V lost 5 bases to trimming and J lost 0 bases; unmatched junction nucleotides: 1. The CDR3 DNA reads as TGTGCCAGCAGCACAGGGGACTCCTACGAGCAGTACTTC. Its translation: CASSTGDSYEQYF. Full variable domain (rest looked up from reference TRBV11-3 and TRBJ2-7): EAGVVQSPRYKIIEKKQPVAFWCNPISGHNTLYWYLQNLGQGPELLIRYENEEAVDDSQLPKDRFSAERLKGVDSTLKIQPAELGDSAVYLCASSTGDSYEQYFGPGTRLTVT.

The V call is TRBV5-4, the J call TRBJ2-7; a weak D match, TRBD2 (6 bases). V was trimmed by 4 bases and J by 3 bases, leaving 20 bases between them. Germline values: CDR1 SGHNT, CDR2 YYREEE (reference sequence). The CDR3 runs to 16 residues. DNA of the CDR3: TGTGCCAGCAGCCCGAAGACTAGTTCGTCCCGCTACGAGCAGTACTTC. Its protein product is CASSPKTSSSRYEQYF.

This CDR3 is CASSPDITYEQYF. CDR3 sequence (DNA): TGTGCCAGCAGCCCGGACATTACCTACGAGCAGTACTTC. The chain couples TRBV11-2 to TRBJ2-7; TRBD1 might be the D (5 bases). The CDR3 covers 13 residues. Germline V lookup: CDR1 SGHAT, CDR2 FQNNGV. Deletions cut 5 bases from V and 2 bases from J, with 10 bases between. Variable domain in full (rest from reference TRBV11-2 and TRBJ2-7): EAGVAQSPRYKIIEKRQSVAFWCNPISGHATLYWYQQILGQGPKLLIQFQNNGVVDDSQLPKDRFSAERLKGVDSTLKIQPAKLEDSAVYLCASSPDITYEQYFGPGTRLTVT.

Concerning this clone itself: Other DNA sequences of this sample code for an identical CDR3. The genes are TRBV18 and TRBJ2-3; no firm D call. The V gene's germline CDR1 is KGHSH and CDR2 LQKENI. This CDR3 has 14 residues. The ends were cut back, 3 bases at V and 3 bases at J, with 10 bases in the middle. DNA for the CDR3: TGTGCCAGCTCACCTTTGGACGGAACAGATACGCAGTATTTT. It encodes CASSPLDGTDTQYF. Complete variable domain (other parts from reference TRBV18 and TRBJ2-3): NAGVMQNPRHLVRRRGQEARLRCSPMKGHSHVYWYRQLPEEGLKFMVYLQKENIIDESGMPKERFSAEFPKEGPSILRIQQVVRGDSAAYFCASSPLDGTDTQYFGPGTRLTVL.

The chain is built from TRBV7-9 and TRBJ2-5; D not certain. This CDR3 is 14 amino acids long. In germline, CDR1 is SEHNR, CDR2 FQNEAQ (reference sequence). Trimming shortened V by 1 base and J by 4 bases, and 10 bases separated the two germline ends. CDR3 sequence reads: CASSLVQVRETQYF. The CDR3 region has the DNA TGTGCCAGCAGCTTAGTCCAGGTTAGAGAGACCCAGTACTTC.

The rearrangement uses TRBV20-1 and TRBJ1-1; the D is unclear. There are 11 residues in the CDR3. From germline, CDR1 is DFQATT and CDR2 SNEGSKA (reference sequence). The CDR3 DNA is TGCAGCTTTAGGGAGGTGACTGAAGCTTTCTTT. It encodes CSFREVTEAFF.

This clone was seen only once. The gene calls are TRBV4-2 and TRBJ2-1; maybe TRBD2 (6 bases). Germline assignment: CDR1 LGHNA and CDR2 YNFKEQ. The CDR3 is 15 amino acids. V dropped 0 bases and J dropped 0 bases, with 6 bases sitting between them. The CDR3 DNA reads TGTGCCAGCAGCCAAGAGACTAGCTCCTACAATGAGCAGTTCTTC. Its translation: CASSQETSSYNEQFF.

V usage is TRBV5-1 and J usage is TRBJ2-1; 9 bases are shared with TRBD2. This CDR3 has 16 residues. Trimming at V came to 4 bases and at J to 2 bases, leaving 7 bases not matched to a gene. Germline lookup yields CDR1 SGHRS and CDR2 YFSETQ. CDR3 residues: CASSLASGTAYNEQFF. CDR3 sequence (DNA): TGCGCCAGCAGCCTTGCTAGCGGGACCGCCTACAATGAGCAGTTCTTC.

The rearrangement links TRBV11-1 to TRBJ2-5, with 10 bases identical to TRBD2. Looked up from germline, CDR1 is SGHAT and CDR2 is FQDESV (reference sequence). This CDR3 has 17 amino acids. V was clipped by 4 bases and J by 5 bases; unmatched bases: 13. This CDR3 is CASSSGLAERYGETQYF. DNA of the CDR3: TGTGCCAGCAGCTCCGGACTAGCGGAGAGGTACGGGGAGACCCAGTACTTC.

This clone was seen just once. CDR3 nucleotide sequence: TGTGCCAGTTGGCGGGGGTCAGATACGCAGTATTTT. This gives the protein CASWRGSDTQYF. The V gene is TRBV27, the J gene TRBJ2-3; TRBD2 agrees at 7 bases. CDR1 and CDR2 (germline): MNHEY, SMNVEV (reference sequence). V lost 9 bases, J lost 4 bases, and 4 bases stayed unmatched. CDR3 size: 12 residues.

This clone has just one count. This rearrangement joins TRBV6-5 to TRBJ2-3; 9 positions agree with TRBD2. The CDR3 runs to 15 residues. Germline V CDR1 and CDR2: MNHEY, SVGAGI. J lost 4 bases, V lost 4 bases, and 6 bases had no gene match. CDR3 residues: CASSSLAGRPDTQYF. The CDR3 DNA reads TGTGCCAGCAGTTCACTAGCGGGTAGGCCAGATACGCAGTATTTT.

V gene TRBV11-2 combines with J gene TRBJ2-5; either TRBD1 or TRBD2 may fit D (7 bases each). Germline CDR1 SGHAT, CDR2 FQNNGV. The CDR3 length is 13 residues. Trimming left V 4 bases short and J 5 bases short, with 11 bases between. The CDR3 DNA follows: TGTGCCAGCAGCTGGGGGGGACAGGAGACCCAGTACTTC. It codes for CASSWGGQETQYF.

This sequence joins TRBV5-6 and TRBJ2-7, with D perhaps TRBD1 (5 bases). This CDR3 is built from 15 residues. V lost 4 bases and J lost 3, with 17 bases in between. Germline CDR1 and CDR2: SGHDT and YYEEEE. In DNA, the CDR3 is TGTGCCAGCAGCCCGACCCGACAGATCGGCTACGAGCAGTACTTC. Its protein is CASSPTRQIGYEQYF.

Comment on this clone: At the DNA level, this CDR3 is encoded by other sequences in the same sample as well. The J gene is TRBJ2-7, the V gene TRBV19, with D unresolved. Germline V gene lookup returns CDR1 LNHDA and CDR2 SQIVND (reference sequence). The CDR3 is 13 residues long. V was cut by 5 bases and J by 1 base, with 9 bases left in between. As DNA, the CDR3 is TGTGCCAGTAGTTCCGGACGGTCCTACGAGCAGTACTTC. This translates into CASSSGRSYEQYF.

The chain joins TRBV7-2 to TRBJ2-3, with 8 positions matching TRBD2. The trim removed 8 bases at V and 4 bases at J, leaving 11 bases unmatched. Looked up from germline, CDR1 is SGHTA and CDR2 is FQGNSA. The CDR3 sequence is 15 residues long. The DNA of the CDR3 is TGTGCCAGCGCCCACCGGGAGGGCCCCCCAGATACGCAGTATTTT. It codes for CASAHREGPPDTQYF.